Each of the 29 T cell receptor beta chains below was sequenced from the same sample in a study of blood T cell repertoires in COVID-19. The protocol was immunoSEQ multiplex PCR, while the TCRdb copy is restricted to in-frame clones and leaves out a portion. This sample has around 250,000 clones, with roughly 80% found just once. The sequenced material came from PBMCs or T cells enriched from blood (not recorded which). The receptors stem from a man between 35 and 55 years old who had been exposed to COVID-19.

The chain recombines TRBV7-3 with TRBJ2-2, with 7 bases identical to TRBD2. With V trimmed by 4 bases and J by 4 bases, 3 bases remained unmatched. The CDR3 contains 14 residues. Germline values: CDR1 SGHTA, CDR2 FQGTGA. The CDR3 sequence: CASSSSGGTGELFF. The CDR3 DNA is TGTGCCAGCAGCTCCTCGGGGGGCACCGGGGAGCTGTTTTTT. Full variable domain (outside the CDR3, taken from reference TRBV7-3 and TRBJ2-2): GAGVSQTPSNKVTEKGKYVELRCDPISGHTALYWYRQSLGQGPEFLIYFQGTGAADDSGLPNDRFFAVRPEGSVSTLKIQRTERGDSAVYLCASSSSGGTGELFFGEGSRLTVL.

The table lists this clone with a count of one. The chain has TRBV3-1 (or the pseudogene TRBV3-2) and TRBJ2-3; the D gene is possibly TRBD2 (6 bases). There are 14 residues in the CDR3. Trimming stripped 1 base from V and 5 bases from J, with 10 bases between. Germline assignment: CDR1 LGHDT and CDR2 YNNKEL (reference sequence). The CDR3 sequence: CASSQGGDGDTQYF. CDR3 DNA sequence: TGTGCCAGCAGCCAAGGCGGGGATGGAGATACGCAGTATTTT.

This chain uses TRBV3-1 (or the pseudogene TRBV3-2) with TRBJ2-7; a weak D match, TRBD1 (5 bases). The CDR3 is 14 residues long. Germline V gene lookup returns CDR1 LGHDT and CDR2 YNNKEL (reference sequence). The V end lost 6 bases, the J end lost 9 bases, and 21 bases lay between the germline ends. CDR3: CASSLRPDPRGQYF. CDR3 DNA: TGTGCCAGCAGTCTAAGACCCGACCCAAGGGGGCAGTACTTC.

The chain's CDR3 is CASSFRGTGLSYEQYF. CDR3 in DNA: TGTGCCAGCAGCTTTAGGGGGACAGGACTATCCTACGAGCAGTACTTC. The chain has TRBV21-1 and TRBJ2-7; TRBD1 was called by the table and not checked on the DNA. TRBV21-1 is a documented pseudogene. This CDR3 has 16 residues.

This chain joins TRBV21-1 and TRBJ1-3; the D call of TRBD1 is as the table states it, not checked on the DNA. TRBV21-1 is flagged as a pseudogene. The CDR3 consists of 14 residues. The CDR3 loop reads CASRLDRAGNTIYF. The CDR3, as DNA: TGTGCCAGCAGACTCGACAGGGCGGGGAACACCATATATTTT.

The V and J genes are TRBV18 and TRBJ2-7; D is ambiguous. Germline values: CDR1 KGHSH, CDR2 LQKENI. The V gene lost 2 bases and the J gene lost 3 bases, with 11 bases spanning the gap. This CDR3 has 14 amino acids. The CDR3 sequence is CASSPSQQHYEQYF. DNA of the CDR3: TGTGCCAGCTCACCATCGCAACAGCACTACGAGCAGTACTTC.

Worth noting for this clone: A read error may account for a junction end that differs from germline. V usage is TRBV12-3 or TRBV12-4 and J usage is TRBJ1-2; no reliable D call. The CDR3 runs to 13 residues. CDR3 sequence reads: CASTLGANYGYTF. CDR3 in DNA: TGTGCCAGCACTTTAGGAGCTAACTATGGCTACACCTTC.

The chain has TRBV12-3 or TRBV12-4 and TRBJ1-1; D remains unclear. The CDR3 is made up of 13 amino acids. V lost 7 bases to trimming and J lost 3 bases, with 12 bases between them. CDR3 region: CASIEGMDTEAFF. The CDR3 bases are TGTGCCAGCATCGAGGGAATGGACACTGAAGCTTTCTTT.

The chain links TRBV18 to TRBJ2-1, with 7 bases that match TRBD2. Per the germline V gene, CDR1 is KGHSH and CDR2 is LQKENI. The trim removed 2 bases at V and 8 bases at J, leaving 9 bases unmatched. CDR3 length: 15 amino acids. The CDR3 is CASSPISGGGDEQFF. DNA of the CDR3: TGTGCCAGCTCACCAATCTCCGGTGGGGGGGATGAGCAGTTCTTC.

V and J are TRBV2 and TRBJ1-6, with D tentatively TRBD1 (5 bases). The CDR3 runs to 16 residues. In germline, CDR1 is SNHLY, CDR2 FYNNEI. With 5 bases removed from V and 9 bases from J, the gap between germline ends came to 20 bases. The CDR3 nucleotides are TGTGCCAGCAGTCAAGGGAGGGGTGCTTCTGGTTCACCCCTCCACTTT. This encodes CASSQGRGASGSPLHF.

This clone came up once. The CDR3 loop is CASSLGQYSPDTQYF. The CDR3, as DNA: TGTGCCAGCAGCCTGGGACAGTATTCCCCGGATACGCAGTATTTT. This chain links TRBV7-9 with TRBJ2-3; 7 bases align to TRBD1. The CDR3 has 15 amino acids. The ends lost 5 bases at V and 6 bases at J; junction bases unmatched: 11. The germline V gene has CDR1 SEHNR and CDR2 FQNEAQ (reference sequence).

The gene calls are TRBV30 and TRBJ1-2; 8 bases line up with TRBD1. With V trimmed by 1 base and J by 1 base, 5 bases remained unmatched. The CDR3 runs to 15 residues. Per germline, CDR1 GTSNPN and CDR2 SVGIG (reference sequence). The CDR3 nucleotides read TGTGCCTGGAGTGGAAACAGGGGGAGTAACTATGGCTACACCTTC. Protein product: CAWSGNRGSNYGYTF. The variable domain in full, with the rest retrieved from reference TRBV30 and TRBJ1-2, is SQTIHQWPATLVQPVGSPLSLECTVEGTSNPNLYWYRQAAGRGLQLLFYSVGIGQISSEVPQNLSASRPQDRQFILSSKKLLLSDSGFYLCAWSGNRGSNYGYTFGSGTRLTVV.

V gene TRBV29-1 combines with J gene TRBJ2-2; 8 bases line up with TRBD1. Germline loops: CDR1 SQVTM, CDR2 ANQGSEA. The CDR3 is made up of 16 amino acids. The junction had 10 bases not matched to a gene; V was cut back by 4 bases and J by 3 bases. CDR3 residues: CSVARWARGHTGELFF. Here the CDR3 DNA reads TGCAGCGTTGCCCGGTGGGCCAGGGGGCACACCGGGGAGCTGTTTTTT.

This chain uses TRBV6-1 with TRBJ2-3; a weak D match, TRBD1 (5 bases). Germline CDR1 and CDR2: MNHNS and SASEGT. Between the trimmed V and J ends, which lost 0 bases and 2 bases, there was a span of 15 bases. The CDR3 contains 17 residues. The CDR3 nucleotides read TGTGCCAGCAGTGAAGCATTCAGGGCCTACTTCACAGATACGCAGTATTTT. Translation: CASSEAFRAYFTDTQYF.

The chain carries TRBV12-5 and TRBJ2-7; 8 bases are a match to TRBD2. The junction had 8 bases not matched to a gene; V was cut back by 6 bases and J by 7 bases. CDR3 length: 13 residues. The germline V gene has CDR1 LGHNT and CDR2 FRNRAP. CDR3 amino acids: CASGPGLAWEQYF. CDR3 nucleotides: TGTGCTAGTGGACCCGGACTAGCATGGGAGCAGTACTTC.

The table lists this clone with a count of one. The chain carries TRBV5-4 and TRBJ1-3; D remains ambiguous. Germline loops: CDR1 SGHNT, CDR2 YYREEE (reference sequence). The ends were cut back, 0 bases at V and 2 bases at J, with 9 bases in the middle. The CDR3 runs 15 residues. CDR3 protein: CASSLGHSTGNTIYF. In DNA, the CDR3 is TGTGCCAGCAGCTTGGGACATTCAACTGGAAACACCATATATTTT.

Here the CDR3 DNA reads TGTGCCAGCAGCGTAGGAGATTCAGATACGCAGTATTTT. This translates into CASSVGDSDTQYF. The chain carries TRBV9 and TRBJ2-3; D remains ambiguous. CDR1 is SGDLS and CDR2 is YYNGEE in the germline V gene. The CDR3 runs 13 residues. Trimming pared 0 bases from V and 4 bases from J, leaving 6 bases between.

This clone has just one count. The chain links TRBV29-1 to TRBJ2-7; tentative D call: TRBD1 (7 bases). From germline, CDR1 is SQVTM and CDR2 ANQGSEA. V was clipped by 4 bases and J by 3 bases, with 13 bases between them. The CDR3 length is 13 residues. The CDR3 coding sequence is TGCAGCGTTGTTCCAGGGGGGATCTACGAGCAGTACTTC. The encoded protein is CSVVPGGIYEQYF.

The chain links TRBV30 to TRBJ1-5; 7 positions agree with TRBD1. The V segment lost 0 bases and the J segment 4 bases; nucleotides outside the gene matches: 12. In germline, CDR1 is GTSNPN, CDR2 SVGIG (reference sequence). The CDR3 extends over 17 amino acids. The CDR3 DNA is TGTGCCTGGAGTGTATCGGACAGAGGGGGCTATAATCAGCCCCAGCATTTT. This encodes CAWSVSDRGGYNQPQHF.

The rearrangement joins TRBV18 to TRBJ2-2; maybe TRBD2 (5 bases). Trimming left V 5 bases short and J 6 bases short, with 13 bases between. CDR1 is KGHSH and CDR2 is LQKENI in the germline V gene. This CDR3 spans 14 amino acids. The DNA of the CDR3 is TGTGCCAGCTCAGTCACCCTAGCTGCCGGGGAGCTGTTTTTT. Its protein is CASSVTLAAGELFF.

The chain employs TRBV5-5 and TRBJ2-1; perhaps TRBD2 as D (6 bases). This CDR3 is 15 amino acids long. Germline CDR1 is SGHKS and CDR2 is YYEKEE (reference sequence). Trimming removed 5 bases at V and 3 bases at J, with 15 bases between. The CDR3 loop is CASSHLGGIYNEQFF. In DNA, the CDR3 is TGTGCCAGCAGTCACCTCGGGGGAATCTACAATGAGCAGTTCTTC.

A few counts support this clone. The chain couples TRBV18 to TRBJ2-1; 12 nucleotides match TRBD2. V lost 3 bases to trimming and J lost 8 bases; unmatched junction nucleotides: 11. Germline V gene lookup returns CDR1 KGHSH and CDR2 LQKENI. CDR3 size: 17 residues. This chain's CDR3 is CASSPPLSSGRAHEQFF. The DNA for the CDR3 is TGTGCCAGCTCACCGCCCCTTTCTAGCGGGAGGGCCCATGAGCAGTTCTTC.

CDR3 DNA sequence: TGTGCCAGCACCTACCGGGGGGGGAATGAAAAACTGTTTTTT. This sequence encodes CASTYRGGNEKLFF. The chain is built from TRBV25-1 and TRBJ1-4, with D tentatively TRBD1 (5 bases). Deletions cut 7 bases from V and 5 bases from J, with 14 bases between. Germline V gives CDR1 MGHDK, CDR2 SYGVNS. The CDR3 covers 14 residues.

This chain connects TRBV25-1 to TRBJ1-6; tentative D call: TRBD1 (6 bases). With 2 bases removed from V and 7 bases from J, the gap between germline ends came to 12 bases. Germline CDR1 reads MGHDK; CDR2 reads SYGVNS. CDR3 size: 15 residues. As DNA, the CDR3 is TGTGCCAGCAGTGAAGCTGGACAGAGAAATTCACCCCTCCACTTT. Translated, it gives CASSEAGQRNSPLHF. The full variable domain, in which reference TRBV25-1 and TRBJ1-6 provide the parts outside the CDR3, is EADIYQTPRYLVIGTGKKITLECSQTMGHDKMYWYQQDPGMELHLIHYSYGVNSTEKGDLSSESTVSRIRTEHFPLTLESARPSHTSQYLCASSEAGQRNSPLHFGNGTRLTVT.

This sequence joins TRBV7-2 and TRBJ2-5; D gene uncertain. This CDR3 is 13 amino acids long. Germline CDR1 SGHTA, CDR2 FQGNSA. The germline V and J ends were trimmed by 1 base and 7 bases, with 10 bases remaining between them. CDR3 in amino acids: CASSLVGEATQYF. Written as DNA, the CDR3 is TGTGCCAGCAGCTTAGTGGGTGAGGCGACCCAGTACTTC.

The chain carries TRBV9 and TRBJ2-3, with a tentative D call TRBD2 (6 bases). Germline CDR1 SGDLS, CDR2 YYNGEE. V lost 4 bases and J 2 bases, leaving 20 bases between the germline ends. The CDR3 contains 17 residues. This CDR3 reads CASSSAPLAAFTDTQYF. CDR3 bases: TGTGCCAGCAGCTCTGCCCCCTTAGCGGCCTTCACAGATACGCAGTATTTT.

This chain joins TRBV5-1 and TRBJ1-6; 9 bases match TRBD1. The CDR3 sequence is 18 residues long. Trimming cost V 4 bases and J 0 bases; bases outside gene matches: 8. Germline lookup yields CDR1 SGHRS and CDR2 YFSETQ. The CDR3 region has the DNA TGCGCCAGCAGCGCTGGACAGGGGACAACCTCCTATAATTCACCCCTCCACTTT. Residues: CASSAGQGTTSYNSPLHF.

A single count supports this clone. The rearrangement uses TRBV6-5 and TRBJ2-3, with D possibly being TRBD1 (6 bases). Per the germline V gene, CDR1 is MNHEY and CDR2 is SVGAGI. V lost 5 bases and J lost 3, with 15 bases in between. This CDR3 has 15 amino acids. In nucleotides, the CDR3 is TGTGCCAGCAGTCCCGGGACAAAGGTAACAGATACGCAGTATTTT. Translation: CASSPGTKVTDTQYF.

The gene calls are TRBV5-1 and TRBJ2-7; 12 bases fit TRBD1. This CDR3 comprises 15 residues. V lost 4 bases to trimming and J lost 2 bases; unmatched junction nucleotides: 4. Germline-derived CDR1 and CDR2 are SGHRS and YFSETQ. The CDR3 reads CASSVRDRGPYEQYF. CDR3 DNA sequence: TGCGCCAGCAGCGTGCGGGACAGGGGGCCCTACGAGCAGTACTTC.